Following are 27 T cell receptor beta chains from one sample sequenced in a study of Ad26.COV2.S vaccination and SARS-CoV-2 variants. Stated treatment: some 19 received Ad26.COV2.S at low or high dose, single or two shots; about 5 received placebo; per-sample allocation not given. Day 63 after the first vaccine or placebo injection was the time point for sampling. The protocol was immunoSEQ multiplex PCR, while the TCRdb copy is restricted to in-frame clones and leaves out a portion. This table has some 340,000 clones, around 81% appearing once. The specimen comprised peripheral blood, sampled in a trial of Ad26.COV2.S vaccine versus placebo. Receptor source: a person between 18 and 59 years old who received the Ad26.COV2.S COVID-19 vaccine or a placebo.

This chain connects TRBV7-3 to TRBJ2-1; D is perhaps TRBD1 (6 bases). Germline assignment: CDR1 SGHTA and CDR2 FQGTGA. V was clipped by 2 bases and J by 6 bases, with 14 bases between them. The CDR3 has 15 amino acids. The CDR3 here is CASSLLQGVGNEQFF. The CDR3 DNA is TGTGCCAGCAGCTTACTACAGGGTGTTGGCAATGAGCAGTTCTTC.

The V call is TRBV7-9, the J call TRBJ1-2; D is undetermined. The CDR3 is made up of 12 amino acids. From germline, CDR1 is SEHNR and CDR2 FQNEAQ (reference sequence). The V and J ends lost 5 bases and 4 bases respectively, with 8 bases between them. The CDR3 region is CASSPWPYGYTF. The CDR3 nucleotides read TGTGCCAGCAGCCCCTGGCCCTATGGCTACACCTTC.

V is TRBV4-1 and J is TRBJ1-6; no reliable D call. CDR1 is MGHRA, CDR2 YSYEKL, per germline. The CDR3 is 17 amino acids. Trimming took off 4 bases at V and 0 bases at J, with 13 bases between the two ends. CDR3 sequence reads: CASSPQVPSSYNSPLHF. The CDR3 DNA reads TGCGCCAGCAGCCCCCAGGTCCCGAGCTCCTATAATTCACCCCTCCACTTT.

This clone was counted once. V gene TRBV10-1 combines with J gene TRBJ2-7; D gene ambiguous. The CDR3 spans 9 residues. With 11 bases removed from V and 5 bases from J, the gap between germline ends came to 7 bases. CDR1 and CDR2 (germline): WNHNN, SYGVQD (reference sequence). CDR3 sequence reads: CAWTHEQYF. The CDR3 DNA is TGCGCCTGGACCCACGAGCAGTACTTC.

The chain links TRBV28 to TRBJ2-6; no firm D call. Germline V gene sequence: CDR1 MDHEN, CDR2 SYDVKM. V was pared by 6 bases and J by 0 bases, with 9 bases between. The CDR3 contains 15 residues. CDR3 nucleotides: TGTGCCAGCAGGATTCCAGACTCTGGGGCCAACGTCCTGACTTTC. Protein sequence: CASRIPDSGANVLTF.

The chain recombines TRBV19 with TRBJ2-5; 8 bases are shared with TRBD1. From germline, CDR1 is LNHDA and CDR2 SQIVND (reference sequence). This CDR3 comprises 15 residues. Trimming at V came to 6 bases and at J to 1 base, leaving 7 bases not matched to a gene. In DNA form, the CDR3 reads TGTGCCAGTAGCCTTGGACAGGGACCCCAAGAGACCCAGTACTTC. It is translated as CASSLGQGPQETQYF.

This clone was detected only once. The J gene is TRBJ1-5, the V gene TRBV27, with 8 nucleotides matching TRBD1. CDR1 is MNHEY and CDR2 is SMNVEV in the germline V gene (reference sequence). V was pared by 6 bases and J by 4 bases, with 5 bases of the junction left unmatched. The CDR3 loop spans 14 amino acids. CDR3 residues: CASSLRGLNQPQHF. In DNA, the CDR3 is TGTGCCAGCAGCCTCAGGGGGCTAAATCAGCCCCAGCATTTT.

This chain links TRBV10-3 with TRBJ1-1; 8 bases line up with TRBD1. Germline CDR1 is ENHRY and CDR2 is SYGVKD. The CDR3 length is 12 residues. V dropped 10 bases and J dropped 2; count of bases not matched to a gene: 3. The CDR3 DNA reads as TGTGCCAGCTCAGGGGGCAACACTGAAGCTTTCTTT. Translation gives CASSGGNTEAFF.

The CDR3 nucleotides are TGTGCCAGCAGCTTTAGCGGGGGGACAGATACGCAGTATTTT. It translates to CASSFSGGTDTQYF. V and J are TRBV7-3 and TRBJ2-3; TRBD2 matches 10 bases. Germline V gene lookup returns CDR1 SGHTA and CDR2 FQGTGA. Losses at the gene ends were 3 bases for V and 3 bases for J; bases not matched to a gene: 0. This CDR3 has 14 residues.

This clone was found a few times. The rearrangement uses TRBV7-9 and TRBJ2-1; D assignment may be TRBD1 or TRBD2 (5 bases each). Germline loops: CDR1 SEHNR, CDR2 FQNEAQ (reference sequence). The CDR3 is made up of 13 amino acids. The V end lost 5 bases, the J end lost 9 bases, and 14 bases lay between the germline ends. The CDR3 coding sequence is TGTGCCAGCAGCCGGGGACCCGAGAGTGAGCAGTTCTTC. The encoded protein is CASSRGPESEQFF.

The CDR3 DNA sequence: TGTGCCAGCCTCGACGAGCAGTACTTC. Its protein is CASLDEQYF. The V gene is TRBV9, the J gene TRBJ2-7; D remains unclear. The germline gives CDR1 SGDLS, CDR2 YYNGEE. The ends were cut back, 7 bases at V and 5 bases at J, with 4 bases in the middle. The CDR3 covers 9 residues.

J is TRBJ2-3 and V is TRBV5-4; D possibly corresponds to TRBD1 (5 bases). Trimming pared 4 bases from V and 2 bases from J, leaving 11 bases between. Germline CDR1 and CDR2: SGHNT and YYREEE (reference sequence). This CDR3 comprises 14 residues. The CDR3 region has the DNA TGTGCCAGCAGCAGCTGGGGCTTCACAGATACGCAGTATTTT. Translating it yields CASSSWGFTDTQYF.

This chain links TRBV5-4 with TRBJ2-7; D possibly corresponds to TRBD1 (8 bases). Looked up from germline, CDR1 is SGHNT and CDR2 is YYREEE (reference sequence). The CDR3 contains 18 residues. The V end was cut by 4 bases, the J end by 3 bases, with 26 bases between. CDR3 sequence (DNA): TGTGCCAGCAGCCTAGACCGGAGGGAACAGGGGGGGAACTACGAGCAGTACTTC. As protein: CASSLDRREQGGNYEQYF.

The rearrangement uses TRBV18 and TRBJ1-4, with 7 bases identical to TRBD1. From germline, CDR1 is KGHSH and CDR2 LQKENI. Germline trimming cut 3 bases from V and 6 bases from J; bases unmatched to any gene: 7. This CDR3 contains 15 residues. CDR3 sequence reads: CASSPFGGGDEKLFF. CDR3 nucleotides: TGTGCCAGCTCACCCTTTGGAGGGGGCGATGAAAAACTGTTTTTT.

This clone appeared once. The chain employs TRBV3-1 (or the pseudogene TRBV3-2) and TRBJ2-2; D is unresolved. The CDR3 loop spans 14 amino acids. The germline V gene encodes CDR1 LGHDT and CDR2 YNNKEL (reference sequence). Trimming shortened V by 1 base and J by 7 bases, and 10 bases separated the two germline ends. CDR3 DNA: TGTGCCAGCAGCCAAGCCAACTGGAACGGGGAGCTGTTTTTT. It specifies CASSQANWNGELFF.

The CDR3 protein is CASSLRTADTGELFF. The CDR3 bases are TGCGCCAGCAGCTTGAGGACAGCAGACACCGGGGAGCTGTTTTTT. The J gene is TRBJ2-2, the V gene TRBV5-1; possibly TRBD1 for D (6 bases). Looked up from germline, CDR1 is SGHRS and CDR2 is YFSETQ. This CDR3 comprises 15 residues. Trimming pared 1 base from V and 3 bases from J, leaving 10 bases between.

The chain is built from TRBV28 and TRBJ2-7; D is unclear. V dropped 3 bases and J dropped 7 bases, with 10 bases sitting between them. The CDR3 is made up of 12 amino acids. CDR1 and CDR2 from the germline V gene are MDHEN and SYDVKM. The CDR3 DNA reads TGTGCCAGCAGTTTCCGGCCTCCAGAGCAGTACTTC. This gives the protein CASSFRPPEQYF.

This chain links TRBV5-1 with TRBJ1-3; D ambiguous. V was cut by 4 bases and J by 0 bases, with 8 bases left in between. The CDR3 sequence is 14 residues long. The germline CDR1 and CDR2 sequences are SGHRS and YFSETQ. In DNA form, the CDR3 reads TGCGCCAGCAGCGCCACCAACTCTGGAAACACCATATATTTT. Encoded protein: CASSATNSGNTIYF.

The chain has TRBV6-2 or TRBV6-3 and TRBJ1-2, with D perhaps matching TRBD1 (5 bases). The CDR3 has 11 residues. Deletions cut 6 bases from V and 7 bases from J, with 9 bases between. Germline CDR1 reads MNHEY; CDR2 reads SVGEGT. In nucleotides, the CDR3 is TGTGCCAGCAGCCTTGGGGGTGGCTACACCTTC. It is translated as CASSLGGGYTF.

There are a few counts of this clone. The chain links TRBV28 to TRBJ1-6; D is uncertain. Germline V lookup: CDR1 MDHEN, CDR2 SYDVKM. With 5 bases removed from V and 6 bases from J, the gap between germline ends came to 20 bases. The CDR3 has 17 residues. The CDR3 loop is CASSIRPRVDRNSPLHF. CDR3 bases: TGTGCCAGCAGTATCAGGCCGAGAGTTGATCGTAATTCACCCCTCCACTTT.

The CDR3 loop is CASTQNREKLFF. CDR3 in DNA: TGTGCCAGCACCCAAAATCGCGAAAAACTGTTTTTT. The rearrangement joins TRBV2 to TRBJ1-4, with no clear D. Germline V CDR1 and CDR2: SNHLY, FYNNEI. V lost 7 bases, J lost 8 bases, and 11 bases lay in between. The CDR3 spans 12 residues.

This clone came up a few times. This sequence joins TRBV5-1 and TRBJ2-7; the match to TRBD1 covers 8 bases. The CDR3 consists of 14 residues. V dropped 5 bases and J dropped 7; count of bases not matched to a gene: 11. Germline V CDR1 and CDR2: SGHRS, YFSETQ. The CDR3 spells CASRDDRGAGEQYF. The DNA of the CDR3 is TGCGCCAGCAGGGATGACAGGGGAGCAGGAGAGCAGTACTTC. The whole variable domain, remainder taken from reference TRBV5-1 and TRBJ2-7, is KAGVTQTPRYLIKTRGQQVTLSCSPISGHRSVSWYQQTPGQGLQFLFEYFSETQRNKGNFPGRFSGRQFSNSRSEMNVSTLELGDSALYLCASRDDRGAGEQYFGPGTRLTVT.

This chain uses TRBV28 with TRBJ1-1; D call uncertain. There are 13 residues in the CDR3. Trimming shortened V by 3 bases and J by 8 bases, and 13 bases separated the two germline ends. CDR1 is MDHEN and CDR2 is SYDVKM in the germline V gene. The CDR3 spells CASSFPSRVEAFF. The CDR3 DNA reads as TGTGCCAGCAGTTTTCCGTCCCGGGTAGAAGCTTTCTTT.

This clone was seen only once. The chain couples TRBV27 to TRBJ1-1; 8 positions match TRBD1. Germline V lookup: CDR1 MNHEY, CDR2 SMNVEV (reference sequence). The CDR3 has 15 amino acids. V was pared by 4 bases and J by 6 bases, with 10 bases of the junction left unmatched. The CDR3 nucleotides are TGTGCCAGCAGTTCCAGACAGGGGATCGACTCTGAAGCTTTCTTT. Amino acid sequence: CASSSRQGIDSEAFF.

A few counts support this clone. The V call is TRBV6-5, the J call TRBJ2-2; D not certain. The V gene lost 6 bases and the J gene lost 2 bases, with 13 bases spanning the gap. CDR3 size: 15 residues. The germline gives CDR1 MNHEY, CDR2 SVGAGI. DNA of the CDR3: TGTGCCAGCAGGGCGGCTACAGTTAACACCGGGGAGCTGTTTTTT. It is translated as CASRAATVNTGELFF.

The chain joins TRBV27 to TRBJ2-5, with 9 bases matching TRBD2. Germline CDR1 MNHEY, CDR2 SMNVEV (reference sequence). This CDR3 is 18 amino acids long. Trimming took 3 bases from V and 5 from J; bases not matched to a gene: 16. The CDR3: CASSFSFRIAGEVETQYF. For the CDR3, the DNA is TGTGCCAGCAGTTTTTCTTTCCGCATAGCGGGGGAGGTTGAGACCCAGTACTTC.

V usage is TRBV13 and J usage is TRBJ2-7; D is uncertain. CDR1 and CDR2 (germline): PRHDT, FYEKMQ (reference sequence). Trimming shortened V by 0 bases and J by 3 bases, and 3 bases separated the two germline ends. The CDR3 has 12 residues. CDR3 nucleotide sequence: TGTGCCAGCAGCTTAGGGTACTACGAGCAGTACTTC. Its translation: CASSLGYYEQYF.